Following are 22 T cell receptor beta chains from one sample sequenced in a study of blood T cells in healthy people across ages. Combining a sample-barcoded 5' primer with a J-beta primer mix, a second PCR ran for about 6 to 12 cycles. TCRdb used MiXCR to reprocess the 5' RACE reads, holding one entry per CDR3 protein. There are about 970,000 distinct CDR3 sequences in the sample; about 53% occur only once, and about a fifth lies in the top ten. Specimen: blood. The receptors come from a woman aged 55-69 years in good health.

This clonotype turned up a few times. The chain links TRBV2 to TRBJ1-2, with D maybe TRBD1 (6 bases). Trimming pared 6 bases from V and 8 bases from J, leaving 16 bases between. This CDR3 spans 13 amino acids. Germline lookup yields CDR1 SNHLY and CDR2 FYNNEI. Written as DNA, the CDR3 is TGTGCCAGCAGGGTTAGGACAGACGACGGCTACACCTTC. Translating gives CASRVRTDDGYTF. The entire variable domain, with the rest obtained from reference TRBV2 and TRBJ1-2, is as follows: EPEVTQTPSHQVTQMGQEVILRCVPISNHLYFYWYRQILGQKVEFLVSFYNNEISEKSEIFDDQFSVERPDGSNFTLKIRSTKLEDSAMYFCASRVRTDDGYTFGSGTRLTVV.

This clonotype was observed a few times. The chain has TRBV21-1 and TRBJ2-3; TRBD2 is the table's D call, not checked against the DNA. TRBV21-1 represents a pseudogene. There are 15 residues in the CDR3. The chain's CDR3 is CASSTAGALTDTQYF. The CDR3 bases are TGTGCCAGCAGCACCGCCGGGGCTCTCACAGATACGCAGTATTTT.

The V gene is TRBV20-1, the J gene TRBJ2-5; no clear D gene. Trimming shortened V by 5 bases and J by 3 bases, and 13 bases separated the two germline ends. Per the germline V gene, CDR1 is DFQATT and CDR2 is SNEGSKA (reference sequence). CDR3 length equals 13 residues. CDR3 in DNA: TGCAGTGCTGCCGGCGTGCTCGAAGAGACCCAGTACTTC. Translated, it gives CSAAGVLEETQYF.

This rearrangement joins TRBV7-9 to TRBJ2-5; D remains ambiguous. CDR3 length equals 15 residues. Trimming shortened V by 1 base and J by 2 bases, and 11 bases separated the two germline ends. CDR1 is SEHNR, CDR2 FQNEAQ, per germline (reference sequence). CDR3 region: CASSLGVQLQETQYF. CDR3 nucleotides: TGTGCCAGCAGCTTAGGGGTACAGCTGCAAGAGACCCAGTACTTC.

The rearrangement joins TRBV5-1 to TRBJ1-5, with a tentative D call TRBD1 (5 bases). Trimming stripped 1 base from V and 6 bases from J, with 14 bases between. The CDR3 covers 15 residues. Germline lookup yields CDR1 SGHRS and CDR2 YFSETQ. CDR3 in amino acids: CASSLTGAGTQPQHF. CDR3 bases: TGCGCCAGCAGCTTGACCGGGGCCGGTACTCAGCCCCAGCATTTT. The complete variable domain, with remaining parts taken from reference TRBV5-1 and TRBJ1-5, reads KAGVTQTPRYLIKTRGQQVTLSCSPISGHRSVSWYQQTPGQGLQFLFEYFSETQRNKGNFPGRFSGRQFSNSRSEMNVSTLELGDSALYLCASSLTGAGTQPQHFGDGTRLSIL.

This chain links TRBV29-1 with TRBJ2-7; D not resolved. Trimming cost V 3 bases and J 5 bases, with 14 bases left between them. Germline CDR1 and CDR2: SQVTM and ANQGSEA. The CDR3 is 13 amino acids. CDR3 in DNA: TGCAGCGTTGAGGAGTACCCAATGGACGAGCAGTACTTC. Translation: CSVEEYPMDEQYF.

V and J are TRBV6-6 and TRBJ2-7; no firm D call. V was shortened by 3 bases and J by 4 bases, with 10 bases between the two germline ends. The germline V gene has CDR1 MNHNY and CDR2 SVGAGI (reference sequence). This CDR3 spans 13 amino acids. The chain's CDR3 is CASSYGVGYEQYF. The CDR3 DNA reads TGTGCCAGCAGTTATGGTGTTGGATACGAGCAGTACTTC.

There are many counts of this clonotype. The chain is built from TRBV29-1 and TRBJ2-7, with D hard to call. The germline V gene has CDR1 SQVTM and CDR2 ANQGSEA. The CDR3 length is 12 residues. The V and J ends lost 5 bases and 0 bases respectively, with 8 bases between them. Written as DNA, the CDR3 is TGCAGCGTTCGTCCGAGCTCCTACGAGCAGTACTTC. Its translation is CSVRPSSYEQYF.

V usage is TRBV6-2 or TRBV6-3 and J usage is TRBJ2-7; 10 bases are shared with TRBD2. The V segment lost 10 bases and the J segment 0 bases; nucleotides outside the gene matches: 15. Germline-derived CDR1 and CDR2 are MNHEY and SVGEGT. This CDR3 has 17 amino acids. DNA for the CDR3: TGTGCCATAGGCCGGGGACTAGCGCCTGGGGGCTCCTACGAGCAGTACTTC. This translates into CAIGRGLAPGGSYEQYF.

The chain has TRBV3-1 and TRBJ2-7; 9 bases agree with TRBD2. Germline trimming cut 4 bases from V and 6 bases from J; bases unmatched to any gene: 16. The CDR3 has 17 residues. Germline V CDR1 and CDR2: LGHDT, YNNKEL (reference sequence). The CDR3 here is CASSLQRAGGLFGEQYF. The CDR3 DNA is TGTGCCAGCAGCCTCCAACGGGCGGGAGGGCTTTTTGGCGAGCAGTACTTC.

DNA for the CDR3: TGTGCCAGCGCCTCATTTCCAGATACGCAGTATTTT. Amino acids: CASASFPDTQYF. The chain links TRBV6-2 or TRBV6-3 to TRBJ2-3; D is unresolved. CDR1 and CDR2 from the germline V gene are MNHEY and SVGEGT. There are 12 residues in the CDR3. Trimming removed 8 bases at V and 4 bases at J, with 10 bases between.

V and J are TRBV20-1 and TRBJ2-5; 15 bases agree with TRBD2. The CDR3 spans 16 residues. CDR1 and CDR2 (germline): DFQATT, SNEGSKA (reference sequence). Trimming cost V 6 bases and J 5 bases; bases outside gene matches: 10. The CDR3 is CSAPGLAGGSHETQYF. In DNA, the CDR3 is TGCAGTGCCCCGGGACTAGCGGGAGGTTCTCATGAGACCCAGTACTTC.

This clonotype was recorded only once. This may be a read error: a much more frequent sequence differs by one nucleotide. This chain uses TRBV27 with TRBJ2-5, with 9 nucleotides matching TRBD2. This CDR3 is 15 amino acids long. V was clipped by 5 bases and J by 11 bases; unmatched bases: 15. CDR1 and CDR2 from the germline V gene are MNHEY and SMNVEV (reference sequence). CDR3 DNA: TGTGCCAGCAGTCCCACTGCGGGAGGGCACAATGAGCAGTACTTC. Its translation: CASSPTAGGHNEQYF.

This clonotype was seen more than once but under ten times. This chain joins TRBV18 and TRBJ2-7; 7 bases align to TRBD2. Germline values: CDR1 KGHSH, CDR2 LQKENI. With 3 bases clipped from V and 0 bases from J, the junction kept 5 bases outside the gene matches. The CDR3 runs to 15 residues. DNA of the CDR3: TGTGCCAGCTCACCGGGAAGCGGGACCTCCTACGAGCAGTACTTC. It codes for CASSPGSGTSYEQYF.

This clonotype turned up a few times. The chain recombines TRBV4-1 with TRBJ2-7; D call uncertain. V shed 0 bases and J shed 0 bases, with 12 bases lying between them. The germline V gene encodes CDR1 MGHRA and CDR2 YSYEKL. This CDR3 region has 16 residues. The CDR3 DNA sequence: TGCGCCAGCAGCCAAGATGGATTGGTCCTCTCCTACGAGCAGTACTTC. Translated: CASSQDGLVLSYEQYF.

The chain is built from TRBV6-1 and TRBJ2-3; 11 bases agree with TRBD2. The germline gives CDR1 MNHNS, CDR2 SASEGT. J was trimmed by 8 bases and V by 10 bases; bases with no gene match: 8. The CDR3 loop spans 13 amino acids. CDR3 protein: CATTSGTRGTQYF. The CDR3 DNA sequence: TGTGCCACGACTAGCGGGACAAGAGGTACGCAGTATTTT.

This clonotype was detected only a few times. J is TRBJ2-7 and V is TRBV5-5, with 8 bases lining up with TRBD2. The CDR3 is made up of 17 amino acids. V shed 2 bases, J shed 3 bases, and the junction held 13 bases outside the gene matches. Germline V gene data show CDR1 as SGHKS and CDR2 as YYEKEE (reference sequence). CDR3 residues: CASSFLHVGLGSYEQYF. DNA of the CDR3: TGTGCCAGCAGCTTCCTGCACGTGGGACTAGGAAGCTACGAGCAGTACTTC. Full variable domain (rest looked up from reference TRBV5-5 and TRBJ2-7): DAGVTQSPTHLIKTRGQQVTLRCSPISGHKSVSWYQQVLGQGPQFIFQYYEKEERGRGNFPDRFSARQFPNYSSELNVNALLLGDSALYLCASSFLHVGLGSYEQYFGPGTRLTVT.

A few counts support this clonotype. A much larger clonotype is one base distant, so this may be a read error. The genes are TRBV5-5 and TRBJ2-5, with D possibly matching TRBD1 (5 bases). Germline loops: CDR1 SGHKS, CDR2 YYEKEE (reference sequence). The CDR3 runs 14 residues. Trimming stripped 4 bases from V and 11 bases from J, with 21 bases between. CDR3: CASSVGQDQGKQYF. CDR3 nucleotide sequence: TGTGCCAGCAGCGTGGGTCAGGACCAGGGCAAGCAGTACTTC.

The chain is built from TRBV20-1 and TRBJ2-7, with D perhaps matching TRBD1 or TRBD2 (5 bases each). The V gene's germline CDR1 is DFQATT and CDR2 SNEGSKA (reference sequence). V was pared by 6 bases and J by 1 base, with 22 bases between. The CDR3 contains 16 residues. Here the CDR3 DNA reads TGCAGTGCCCCTAGGGCGGGTGGATCAGGGTCCTACGAGCAGTACTTC. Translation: CSAPRAGGSGSYEQYF.

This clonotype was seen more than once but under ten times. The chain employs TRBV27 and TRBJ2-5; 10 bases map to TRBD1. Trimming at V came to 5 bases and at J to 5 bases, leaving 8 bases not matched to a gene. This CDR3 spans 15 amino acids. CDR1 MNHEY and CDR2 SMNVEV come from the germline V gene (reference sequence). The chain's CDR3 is CASSPRQGAMETQYF. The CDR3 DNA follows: TGTGCCAGCAGTCCTAGACAGGGGGCGATGGAGACCCAGTACTTC.

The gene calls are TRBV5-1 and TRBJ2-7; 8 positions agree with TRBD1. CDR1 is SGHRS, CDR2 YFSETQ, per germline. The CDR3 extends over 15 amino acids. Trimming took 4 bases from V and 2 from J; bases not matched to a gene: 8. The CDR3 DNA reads TGCGCCAGCAGCGAGACGACAGGGGTAACCTACGAGCAGTACTTC. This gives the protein CASSETTGVTYEQYF.

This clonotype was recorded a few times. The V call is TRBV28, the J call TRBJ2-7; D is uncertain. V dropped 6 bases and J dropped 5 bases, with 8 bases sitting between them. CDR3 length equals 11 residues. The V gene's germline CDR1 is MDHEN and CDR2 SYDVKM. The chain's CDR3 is CASRLVNEQYF. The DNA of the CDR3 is TGTGCCAGCAGACTGGTCAACGAGCAGTACTTC.